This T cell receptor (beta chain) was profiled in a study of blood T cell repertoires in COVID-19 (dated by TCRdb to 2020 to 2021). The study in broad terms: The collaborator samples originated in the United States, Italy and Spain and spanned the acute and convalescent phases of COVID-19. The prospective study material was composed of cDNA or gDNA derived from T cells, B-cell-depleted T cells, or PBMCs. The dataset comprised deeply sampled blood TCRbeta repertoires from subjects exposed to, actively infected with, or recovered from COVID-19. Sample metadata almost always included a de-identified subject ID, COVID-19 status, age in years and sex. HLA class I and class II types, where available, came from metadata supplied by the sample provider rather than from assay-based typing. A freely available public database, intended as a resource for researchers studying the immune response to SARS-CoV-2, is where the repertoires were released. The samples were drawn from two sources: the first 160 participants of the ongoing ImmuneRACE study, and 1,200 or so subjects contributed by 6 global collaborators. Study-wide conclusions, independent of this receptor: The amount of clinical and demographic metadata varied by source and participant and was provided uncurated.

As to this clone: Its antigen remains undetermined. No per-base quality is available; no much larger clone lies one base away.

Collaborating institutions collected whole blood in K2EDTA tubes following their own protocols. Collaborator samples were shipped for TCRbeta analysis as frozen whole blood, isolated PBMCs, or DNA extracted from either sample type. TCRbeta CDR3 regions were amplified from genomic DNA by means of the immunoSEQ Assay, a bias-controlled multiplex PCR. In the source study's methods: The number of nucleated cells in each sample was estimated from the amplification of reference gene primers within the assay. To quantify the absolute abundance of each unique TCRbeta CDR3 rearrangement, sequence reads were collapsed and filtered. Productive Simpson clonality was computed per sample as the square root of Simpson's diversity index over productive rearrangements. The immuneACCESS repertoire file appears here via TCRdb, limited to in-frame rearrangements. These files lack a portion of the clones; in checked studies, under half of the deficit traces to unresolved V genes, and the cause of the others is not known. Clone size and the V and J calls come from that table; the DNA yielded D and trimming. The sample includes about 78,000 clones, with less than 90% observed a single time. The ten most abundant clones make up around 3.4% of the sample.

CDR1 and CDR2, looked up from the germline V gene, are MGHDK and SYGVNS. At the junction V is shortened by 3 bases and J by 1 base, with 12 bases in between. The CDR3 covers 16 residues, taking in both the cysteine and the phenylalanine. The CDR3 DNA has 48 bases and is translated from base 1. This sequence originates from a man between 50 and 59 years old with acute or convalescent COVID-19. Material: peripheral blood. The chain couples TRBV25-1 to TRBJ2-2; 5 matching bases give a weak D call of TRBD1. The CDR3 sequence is CASSEGIDRNTGELFF. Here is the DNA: TGTGCCAGCAGTGAGGGAATCGACAGGAACACCGGGGAGCTGTTTTTT.